This T cell receptor beta chain appears in the sequencing data of a study of Graves' ophthalmopathy and Graves' hyperthyroidism. Turning to this clonotype: Its antigen is not identified.

V was pared by 6 bases and J by 4 bases, with 12 bases between. The CDR3 contains 13 residues. Enrollment excluded any patients with other autoimmune diseases, uncontrolled infections, pregnancy or lactation. Thyroid ultrasound, orbital computed tomography, TRAb, serum thyroxine and clinical symptoms formed the basis of diagnosis. Amplified material comprised TCR beta CDR3 regions derived from RNA transcripts. Second-round multiplex PCR came after a first-round RT-PCR that employed HTBI primers. TCRdb reprocessed the multiplex PCR reads with MiXCR, giving one entry per CDR3 protein. The data show over a million distinct CDR3 sequences, about two fifths seen once. Study-level results: Its predictions of ophthalmopathy progression gave the model 55% to 71% sensitivity and about 72% specificity. Most expanded clonotypes in thyroid above 0.001 frequency also showed up in blood.

Sequenced material: peripheral blood or thyroid tissue (not recorded which). This sequence was found in an adult man with Graves' hyperthyroidism. The V and J genes are TRBV12-3 or TRBV12-4 and TRBJ2-5; D is unclear. CDR3 region: CASRQEVRETQYF. CDR3 bases: TGTGCCAGCAGACAAGAGGTTAGAGAGACCCAGTACTTC.